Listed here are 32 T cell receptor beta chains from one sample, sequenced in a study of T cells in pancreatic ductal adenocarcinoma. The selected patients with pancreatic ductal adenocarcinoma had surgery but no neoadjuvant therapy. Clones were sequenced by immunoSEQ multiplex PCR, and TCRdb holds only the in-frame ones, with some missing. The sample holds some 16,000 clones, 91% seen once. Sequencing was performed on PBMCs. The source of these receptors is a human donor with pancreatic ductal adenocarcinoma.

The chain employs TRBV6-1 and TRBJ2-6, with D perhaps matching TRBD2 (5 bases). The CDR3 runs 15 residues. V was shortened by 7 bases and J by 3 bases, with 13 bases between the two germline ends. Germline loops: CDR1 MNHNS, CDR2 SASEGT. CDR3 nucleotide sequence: TGTGCCAGCAAAAGAGGGATGATTGGGGCCAACGTCCTGACTTTC. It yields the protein CASKRGMIGANVLTF.

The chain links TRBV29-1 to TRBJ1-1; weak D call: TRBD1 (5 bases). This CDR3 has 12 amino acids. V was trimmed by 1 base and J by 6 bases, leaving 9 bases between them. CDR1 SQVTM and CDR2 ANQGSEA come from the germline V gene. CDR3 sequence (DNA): TGCAGCGTTGAAGGGGCAGGGCCTGAAGCTTTCTTT. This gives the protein CSVEGAGPEAFF. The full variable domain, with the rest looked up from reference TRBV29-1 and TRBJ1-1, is SAVISQKPSRDICQRGTSLTIQCQVDSQVTMMFWYRQQPGQSLTLIATANQGSEATYESGFVIDKFPISRPNLTFSTLTVSNMSPEDSSIYLCSVEGAGPEAFFGQGTRLTVV.

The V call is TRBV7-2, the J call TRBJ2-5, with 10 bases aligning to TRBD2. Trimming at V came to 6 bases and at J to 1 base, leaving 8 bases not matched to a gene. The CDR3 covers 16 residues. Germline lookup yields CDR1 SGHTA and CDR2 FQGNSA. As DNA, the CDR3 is TGTGCCAGCAGTCCAGGCCAGCGGGAGGGCCAAGAGACCCAGTACTTC. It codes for CASSPGQREGQETQYF.

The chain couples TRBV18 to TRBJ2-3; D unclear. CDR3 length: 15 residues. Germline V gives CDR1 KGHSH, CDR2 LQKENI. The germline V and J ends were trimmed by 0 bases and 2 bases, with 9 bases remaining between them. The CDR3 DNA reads TGTGCCAGCTCACCACCGAGGTCTCACACAGATACGCAGTATTTT. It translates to CASSPPRSHTDTQYF.

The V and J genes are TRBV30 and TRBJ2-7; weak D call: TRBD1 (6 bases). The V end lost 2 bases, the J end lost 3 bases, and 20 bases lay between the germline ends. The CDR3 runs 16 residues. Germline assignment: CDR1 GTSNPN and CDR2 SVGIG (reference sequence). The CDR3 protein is CAWSSAQGGFGYEQYF. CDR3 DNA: TGTGCCTGGAGTTCAGCACAGGGCGGGTTTGGCTACGAGCAGTACTTC.

The CDR3 here is CASSLGFAGQENTEAFF. The CDR3 DNA follows: TGTGCCAGCAGCTTGGGGTTTGCGGGACAGGAGAACACTGAAGCTTTCTTT. The chain recombines TRBV5-5 with TRBJ1-1; 8 bases match TRBD1. Germline V gene sequence: CDR1 SGHKS, CDR2 YYEKEE (reference sequence). The junction had 8 bases not matched to a gene; V was cut back by 0 bases and J by 1 base. This CDR3 has 17 amino acids.

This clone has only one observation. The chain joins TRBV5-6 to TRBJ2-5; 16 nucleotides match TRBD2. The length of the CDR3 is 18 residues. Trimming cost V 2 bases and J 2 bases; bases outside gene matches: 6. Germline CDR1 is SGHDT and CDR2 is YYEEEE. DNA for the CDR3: TGTGCCAGCAGCTTCGGGACTAGCGGGGGGGCCTGGCAAGAGACCCAGTACTTC. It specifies CASSFGTSGGAWQETQYF.

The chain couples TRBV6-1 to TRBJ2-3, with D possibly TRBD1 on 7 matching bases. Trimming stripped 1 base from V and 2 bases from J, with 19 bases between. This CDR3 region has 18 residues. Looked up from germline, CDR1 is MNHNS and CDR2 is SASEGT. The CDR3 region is CASSEGRTGGIYTDTQYF. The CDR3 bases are TGTGCCAGCAGTGAAGGTCGGACAGGCGGGATCTACACAGATACGCAGTATTTT.

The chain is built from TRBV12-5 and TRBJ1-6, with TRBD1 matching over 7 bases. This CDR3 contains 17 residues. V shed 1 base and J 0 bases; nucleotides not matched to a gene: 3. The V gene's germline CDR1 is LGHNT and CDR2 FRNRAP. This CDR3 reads CASGLGTGSSYNSPLHF. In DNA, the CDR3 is TGTGCTAGTGGTTTGGGGACAGGAAGCTCCTATAATTCACCCCTCCACTTT.

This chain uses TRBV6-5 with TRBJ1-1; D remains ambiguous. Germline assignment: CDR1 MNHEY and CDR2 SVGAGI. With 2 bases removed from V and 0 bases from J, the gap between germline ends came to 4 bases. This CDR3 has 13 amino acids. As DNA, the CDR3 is TGTGCCAGCAGTTACGGTATGAACACTGAAGCTTTCTTT. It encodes CASSYGMNTEAFF.

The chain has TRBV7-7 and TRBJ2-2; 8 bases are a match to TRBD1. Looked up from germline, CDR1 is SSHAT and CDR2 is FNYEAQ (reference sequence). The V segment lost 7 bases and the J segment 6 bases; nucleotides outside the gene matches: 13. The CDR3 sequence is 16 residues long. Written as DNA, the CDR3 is TGTGCCAGCAACTCTGAGCAGGGGGCGCTTGCCGGGGAGCTGTTTTTT. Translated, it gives CASNSEQGALAGELFF.

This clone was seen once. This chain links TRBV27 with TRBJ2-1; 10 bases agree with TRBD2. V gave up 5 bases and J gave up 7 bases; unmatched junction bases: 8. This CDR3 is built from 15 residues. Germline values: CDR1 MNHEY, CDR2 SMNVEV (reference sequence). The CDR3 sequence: CASSRPSGSINEQFF. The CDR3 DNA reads TGTGCCAGCAGTCGGCCTAGCGGGAGTATAAATGAGCAGTTCTTC.

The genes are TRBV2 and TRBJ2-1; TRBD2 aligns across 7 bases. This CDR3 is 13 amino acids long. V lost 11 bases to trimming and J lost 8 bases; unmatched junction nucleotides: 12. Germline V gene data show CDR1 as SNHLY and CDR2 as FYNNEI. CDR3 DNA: TGTGCCTACCGAGCGGGGCGGGTGGATGAGCAGTTCTTC. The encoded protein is CAYRAGRVDEQFF.

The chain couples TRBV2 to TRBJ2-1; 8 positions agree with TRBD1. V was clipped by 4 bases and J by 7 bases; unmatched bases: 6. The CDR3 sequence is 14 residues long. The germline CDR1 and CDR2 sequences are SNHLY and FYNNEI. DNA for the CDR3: TGTGCCAGCAGTGGGCAGGGGGCCCCGAATGAGCAGTTCTTC. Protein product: CASSGQGAPNEQFF. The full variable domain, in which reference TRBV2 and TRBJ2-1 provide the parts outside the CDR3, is EPEVTQTPSHQVTQMGQEVILRCVPISNHLYFYWYRQILGQKVEFLVSFYNNEISEKSEIFDDQFSVERPDGSNFTLKIRSTKLEDSAMYFCASSGQGAPNEQFFGPGTRLTVL.

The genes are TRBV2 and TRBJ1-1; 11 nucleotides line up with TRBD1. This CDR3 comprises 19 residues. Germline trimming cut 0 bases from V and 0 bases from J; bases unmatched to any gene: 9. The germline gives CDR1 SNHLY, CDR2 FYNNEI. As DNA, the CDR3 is TGTGCCAGCAGTGAAGCGATTCCCGGGACAGGGGGTTTGAACACTGAAGCTTTCTTT. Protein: CASSEAIPGTGGLNTEAFF.

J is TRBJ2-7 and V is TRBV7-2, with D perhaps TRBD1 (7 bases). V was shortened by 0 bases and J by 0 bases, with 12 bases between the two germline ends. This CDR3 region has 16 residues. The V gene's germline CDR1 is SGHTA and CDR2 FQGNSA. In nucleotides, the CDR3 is TGTGCCAGCAGCTTAGCTGGGGGGACAGCCTCCTACGAGCAGTACTTC. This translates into CASSLAGGTASYEQYF.

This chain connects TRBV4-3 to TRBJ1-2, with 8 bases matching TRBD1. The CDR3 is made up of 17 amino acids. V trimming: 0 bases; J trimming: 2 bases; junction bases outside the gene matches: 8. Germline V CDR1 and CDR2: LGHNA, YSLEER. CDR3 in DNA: TGCGCCAGCAGCCAAGATCAACGGACAGGGATAAACTATGGCTACACCTTC. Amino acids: CASSQDQRTGINYGYTF.

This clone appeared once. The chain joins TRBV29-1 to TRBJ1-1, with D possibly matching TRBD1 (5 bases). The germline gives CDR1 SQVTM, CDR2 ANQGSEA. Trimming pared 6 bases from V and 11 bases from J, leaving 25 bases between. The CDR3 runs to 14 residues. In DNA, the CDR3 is TGCAGCGTCGTATTCCGGGCCGAAAACGGGGGGGCTTTCTTT. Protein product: CSVVFRAENGGAFF.

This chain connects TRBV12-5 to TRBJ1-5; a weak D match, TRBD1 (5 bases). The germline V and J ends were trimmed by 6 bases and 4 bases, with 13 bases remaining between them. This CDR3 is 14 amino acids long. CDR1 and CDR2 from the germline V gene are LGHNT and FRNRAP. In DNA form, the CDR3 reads TGTGCTAGTGGCCCCGGGACGCCAAATCAGCCCCAGCATTTT. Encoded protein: CASGPGTPNQPQHF.

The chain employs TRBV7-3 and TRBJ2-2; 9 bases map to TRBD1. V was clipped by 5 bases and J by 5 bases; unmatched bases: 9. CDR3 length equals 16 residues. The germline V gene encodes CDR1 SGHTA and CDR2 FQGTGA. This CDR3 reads CASSPAGQGSTGELFF. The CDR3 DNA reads TGTGCCAGCAGCCCCGCGGGACAGGGATCGACCGGGGAGCTGTTTTTT. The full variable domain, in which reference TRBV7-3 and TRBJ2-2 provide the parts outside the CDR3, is GAGVSQTPSNKVTEKGKYVELRCDPISGHTALYWYRQSLGQGPEFLIYFQGTGAADDSGLPNDRFFAVRPEGSVSTLKIQRTERGDSAVYLCASSPAGQGSTGELFFGEGSRLTVL.

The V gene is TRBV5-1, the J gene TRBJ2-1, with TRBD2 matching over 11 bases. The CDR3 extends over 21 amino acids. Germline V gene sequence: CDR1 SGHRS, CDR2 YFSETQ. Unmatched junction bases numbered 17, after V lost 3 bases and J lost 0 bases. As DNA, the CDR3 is TGCGCCAGCAGCTCCTGGGGTGGGCTAGCGGGAGGTTTGGGCTCCTACAATGAGCAGTTCTTC. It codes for CASSSWGGLAGGLGSYNEQFF.

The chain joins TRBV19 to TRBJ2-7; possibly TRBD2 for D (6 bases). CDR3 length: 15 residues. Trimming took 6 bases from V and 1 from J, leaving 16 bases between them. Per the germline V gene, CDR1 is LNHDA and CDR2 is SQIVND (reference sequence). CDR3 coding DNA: TGTGCCAGTAGGTCGACCGGGACTCAATCCTACGAGCAGTACTTC. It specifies CASRSTGTQSYEQYF.

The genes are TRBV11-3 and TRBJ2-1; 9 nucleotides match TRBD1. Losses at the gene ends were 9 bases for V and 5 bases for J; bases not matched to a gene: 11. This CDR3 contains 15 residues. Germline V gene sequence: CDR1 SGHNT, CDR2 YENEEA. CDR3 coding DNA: TGTGCCAGTTCTTTCCTGAGGACAGGGGACAATGAGCAGTTCTTC. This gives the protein CASSFLRTGDNEQFF.

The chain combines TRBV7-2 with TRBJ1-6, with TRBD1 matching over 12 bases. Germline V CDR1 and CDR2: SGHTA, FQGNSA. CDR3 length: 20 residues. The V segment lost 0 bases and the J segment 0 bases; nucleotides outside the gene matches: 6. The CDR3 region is CASSLAGTGGTSSYNSPLHF. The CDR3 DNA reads TGTGCCAGCAGCTTAGCCGGGACAGGGGGCACAAGCTCCTATAATTCACCCCTCCACTTT.

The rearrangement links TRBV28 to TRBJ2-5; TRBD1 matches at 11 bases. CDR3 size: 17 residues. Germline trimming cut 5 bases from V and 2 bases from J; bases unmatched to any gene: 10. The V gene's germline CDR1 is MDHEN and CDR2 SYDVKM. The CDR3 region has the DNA TGTGCCAGCAGTCCCTGGACAGGGGGCGCGGGGCAAGAGACCCAGTACTTC. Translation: CASSPWTGGAGQETQYF.

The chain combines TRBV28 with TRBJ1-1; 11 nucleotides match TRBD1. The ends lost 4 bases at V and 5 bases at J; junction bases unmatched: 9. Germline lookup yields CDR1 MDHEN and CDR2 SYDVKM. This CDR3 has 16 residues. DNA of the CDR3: TGTGCCAGCAGTTCCCTCGTGGGGACAGGGGGGACTGAAGCTTTCTTT. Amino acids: CASSSLVGTGGTEAFF.

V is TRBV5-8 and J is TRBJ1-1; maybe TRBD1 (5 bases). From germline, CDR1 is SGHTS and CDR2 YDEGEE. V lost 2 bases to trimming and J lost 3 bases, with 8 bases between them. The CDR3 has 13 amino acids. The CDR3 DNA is TGTGCCAGCAGCTTCGACAGTGACACTGAAGCTTTCTTT. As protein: CASSFDSDTEAFF.

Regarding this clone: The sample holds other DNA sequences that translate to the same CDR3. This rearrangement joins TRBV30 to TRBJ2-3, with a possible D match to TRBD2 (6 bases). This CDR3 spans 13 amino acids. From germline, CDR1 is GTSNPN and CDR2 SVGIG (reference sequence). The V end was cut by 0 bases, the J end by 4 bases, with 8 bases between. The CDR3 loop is CAWSVRRADTQYF. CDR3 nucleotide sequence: TGTGCCTGGAGTGTAAGGAGGGCAGATACGCAGTATTTT.

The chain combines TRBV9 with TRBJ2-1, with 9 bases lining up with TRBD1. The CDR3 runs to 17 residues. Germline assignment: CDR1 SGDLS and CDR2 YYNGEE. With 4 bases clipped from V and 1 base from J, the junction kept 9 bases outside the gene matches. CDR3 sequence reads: CASSPGTGKRSYNEQFF. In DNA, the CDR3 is TGTGCCAGCAGCCCCGGGACAGGGAAGCGGTCCTACAATGAGCAGTTCTTC.

In DNA form, the CDR3 reads TGTGCCAGCAGCGCCGGGTCTAGCGGGAGAGAGACCCAGTACTTC. Translated, it gives CASSAGSSGRETQYF. The V gene is TRBV7-2, the J gene TRBJ2-5, with TRBD2 matching over 10 bases. J was trimmed by 4 bases and V by 5 bases; bases with no gene match: 7. This CDR3 is built from 15 residues. Germline CDR1 is SGHTA and CDR2 is FQGNSA.

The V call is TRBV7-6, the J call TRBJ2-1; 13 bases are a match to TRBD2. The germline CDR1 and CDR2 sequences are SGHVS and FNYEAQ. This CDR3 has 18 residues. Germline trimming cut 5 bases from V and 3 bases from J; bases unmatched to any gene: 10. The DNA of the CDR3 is TGTGCCAGCAGCCCAAGACTAGCGGGAGGCCCGAACTACAATGAGCAGTTCTTC. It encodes CASSPRLAGGPNYNEQFF.

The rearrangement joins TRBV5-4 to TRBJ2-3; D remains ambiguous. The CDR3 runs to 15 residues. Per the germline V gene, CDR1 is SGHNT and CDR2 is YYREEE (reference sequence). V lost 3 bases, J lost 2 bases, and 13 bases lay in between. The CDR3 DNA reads TGTGCCAGCAGCTCCAGACGGGCCCTCACAGATACGCAGTATTTT. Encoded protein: CASSSRRALTDTQYF. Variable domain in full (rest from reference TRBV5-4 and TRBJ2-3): ETGVTQSPTHLIKTRGQQVTLRCSSQSGHNTVSWYQQALGQGPQFIFQYYREEENGRGNFPPRFSGLQFPNYSSELNVNALELDDSALYLCASSSRRALTDTQYFGPGTRLTVL.